These T cell receptor beta chains were read from a single sample in a study of cytomegalovirus exposure and HLA in healthy donors. Measured with immunoSEQ multiplex PCR; TCRdb has only the in-frame clones, and not every one. Altogether 150,000 to 200,000 clones are present, approximately 84% being singletons, with the ten largest covering around 0.25%. Material: PBMCs. The receptor source for this set is a boy aged 5-17 years in good health and CMV-seronegative. CDR3s include the opening cysteine and the closing phenylalanine or tryptophan. Each record gives: CDR3 protein, CDR3 DNA, clone size, J gene, V gene, D gene. A D gene is named only where the DNA matches it firmly. The size field is filled for only some rows; it gives once, few, many or a size class.

CDR3: CASIGRRPNSYNEQFF; DNA: TGTGCCAGCATAGGGAGGCGTCCCAACTCCTACAATGAGCAGTTCTTC; size: NA; J: TRBJ2-1; V: TRBV2; D: NA
CDR3: CASIVDGITYEQYF; DNA: TGTGCCAGCATCGTGGACGGGATTACCTACGAGCAGTACTTC; size: NA; J: TRBJ2-7; V: TRBV6-1; D: NA
CDR3: CAWSLKREQFF; DNA: TGTGCCTGGAGTCTAAAGCGGGAGCAGTTCTTC; size: NA; J: TRBJ2-1; V: TRBV30; D: NA
CDR3: CASSRVPSGGVNTDTQYF; DNA: TGTGCCAGCAGCCGAGTTCCTAGCGGGGGGGTAAACACAGATACGCAGTATTTT; size: NA; J: TRBJ2-3; V: TRBV7-2; D: TRBD2
CDR3: CASSLTVGAAGAEAFF; DNA: TGCGCCAGCAGCCTAACGGTTGGGGCAGCGGGTGCTGAAGCTTTCTTT; size: NA; J: TRBJ1-1; V: TRBV5-1; D: NA
CDR3: CASSGGLAGGMNTGELFF; DNA: TGTGCCAGCAGTGGGGGACTAGCGGGGGGGATGAACACCGGGGAGCTGTTTTTT; size: NA; J: TRBJ2-2; V: TRBV25-1; D: TRBD2
CDR3: CASSFAGASYNEQFF; DNA: TGTGCCAGCAGCTTCGCGGGAGCCTCCTACAATGAGCAGTTCTTC; size: NA; J: TRBJ2-1; V: TRBV7-3; D: TRBD2
CDR3: CASSAGMNTEAFF; DNA: TGTGCCAGTTCGGCAGGAATGAACACTGAAGCTTTCTTT; size: NA; J: TRBJ1-1; V: TRBV6-4; D: NA
CDR3: CASRLRGTGENTEAFF; DNA: TGTGCAAGTCGCTTGAGGGGGACAGGGGAGAACACTGAAGCTTTCTTT; size: NA; J: TRBJ1-1; V: TRBV12-2; D: NA
CDR3: CASGEQGNSNQPQHF; DNA: TGTGCCAGCGGGGAACAGGGGAATAGCAATCAGCCCCAGCATTTT; size: NA; J: TRBJ1-5; V: TRBV28; D: TRBD1
CDR3: CSSSFSGTGNNQPQHF; DNA: TGTTCCAGCAGCTTTTCCGGCACAGGGAATAATCAGCCCCAGCATTTT; size: NA; J: TRBJ1-5; V: TRBV7-9; D: NA
CDR3: CASSEFEGGAPSYTF; DNA: TGTGCCAGCAGTGAATTCGAGGGGGGGGCGCCGAGCTACACCTTC; size: NA; J: TRBJ1-2; V: TRBV25-1; D: NA
CDR3: CASGDRGGYGYTF; DNA: TGTGCCAGCGGGGACAGGGGGGGCTATGGCTACACCTTC; size: NA; J: TRBJ1-2; V: TRBV6-6; D: TRBD1
CDR3: CASSQDARVNSPLHF; DNA: TGCGCCAGCAGCCAAGATGCCAGGGTAAATTCACCCCTCCACTTT; size: NA; J: TRBJ1-6; V: TRBV4-1; D: NA
CDR3: CAWSAGGGAFF; DNA: TGTGCCTGGAGCGCCGGCGGGGGGGCTTTCTTT; size: NA; J: TRBJ1-1; V: TRBV30; D: NA
CDR3: CASRKTFRDSYEQCF; DNA: TGTGCCAGCAGGAAAACATTCCGGGACAGCTACGAGCAGTGCTTC; size: NA; J: TRBJ2-7; V: TRBV6-1; D: TRBD1
CDR3: CASSYDRASGANVLTF; DNA: TGTGCCAGCAGTTATGACAGGGCCTCTGGGGCCAACGTCCTGACTTTC; size: NA; J: TRBJ2-6; V: TRBV5-4; D: TRBD1
CDR3: CAWNPDRNSPLHF; DNA: TGTGCCTGGAACCCGGACAGAAATTCACCCCTCCACTTT; size: few; J: TRBJ1-6; V: TRBV30; D: NA
CDR3: CASMLHRDGTEAFF; DNA: TGTGCCAGCATGCTACACAGGGATGGCACTGAAGCTTTCTTT; size: few; J: TRBJ1-1; V: TRBV6-1; D: NA
CDR3: CASSLETGVYNEQFF; DNA: TGTGCCAGCAGCTTGGAGACAGGGGTGTACAATGAGCAGTTCTTC; size: NA; J: TRBJ2-1; V: TRBV5-4; D: TRBD1
CDR3: CASEPIRQEMNTEAFF; DNA: TGTGCCAGTGAACCCATTCGACAGGAGATGAACACTGAAGCTTTCTTT; size: NA; J: TRBJ1-1; V: TRBV28; D: NA
CDR3: CASRFNGGSNQPQHF; DNA: TGTGCCAGCAGGTTTAATGGCGGGAGCAATCAGCCCCAGCATTTT; size: NA; J: TRBJ1-5; V: TRBV5-8; D: NA
CDR3: CASSLGGSGNTIYF; DNA: TGTGCCAGCAGCTTGGGCGGCTCTGGAAACACCATATATTTT; size: NA; J: TRBJ1-3; V: TRBV5-6; D: NA
CDR3: CASSVMGDGLLSGSSYNEQFF; DNA: TGTGCCAGCAGCGTGATGGGGGACGGACTCCTTAGCGGGAGTTCCTACAATGAGCAGTTCTTC; size: few; J: TRBJ2-1; V: TRBV9; D: TRBD2
CDR3: CASSAVQGNGYTF; DNA: TGCGCCAGCAGTGCAGTACAGGGTAATGGCTACACCTTC; size: NA; J: TRBJ1-2; V: TRBV10-2; D: NA
CDR3: CASSLAGSGKLTGELFF; DNA: TGTGCTAGCAGCTTAGCTGGTAGCGGGAAGCTGACCGGGGAGCTGTTTTTT; size: NA; J: TRBJ2-2; V: TRBV7-7; D: TRBD2
CDR3: CASSYGFLGDEQFF; DNA: TGTGCCAGCAGTTACGGATTTTTAGGGGATGAGCAGTTCTTC; size: once; J: TRBJ2-1; V: TRBV6-5; D: NA
CDR3: CASRYQHLGGKLFF; DNA: TGTGCCAGCAGGTACCAGCATCTGGGGGGAAAACTGTTTTTT; size: NA; J: TRBJ1-4; V: TRBV2; D: NA
CDR3: CASSTWGQGRDEQYF; DNA: TGTGCCAGCAGCACCTGGGGACAGGGACGGGACGAGCAGTACTTC; size: NA; J: TRBJ2-7; V: TRBV13; D: TRBD1
CDR3: CSGTTSGGADGANVLTF; DNA: TGCAGCGGGACGACTAGCGGGGGGGCGGATGGGGCCAACGTCCTGACTTTC; size: NA; J: TRBJ2-6; V: TRBV29-1; D: TRBD2
CDR3: CAWSPSGGKVGYTF; DNA: TGTGCCTGGAGTCCCTCAGGGGGCAAGGTTGGCTACACCTTC; size: once; J: TRBJ1-2; V: TRBV30; D: TRBD1
CDR3: CASSLAPGGSGFTDTQYF; DNA: TGTGCCAGCAGCTTGGCCCCCGGAGGTAGCGGCTTCACAGATACGCAGTATTTT; size: NA; J: TRBJ2-3; V: TRBV11-1; D: NA
CDR3: CASSRTSGRADEQFF; DNA: TGCGCCAGCAGCCGGACTAGCGGGAGGGCCGATGAGCAGTTCTTC; size: NA; J: TRBJ2-1; V: TRBV5-1; D: TRBD2